These T cell receptor beta chains were read from a single sample in a study of T cells in Graves' hyperthyroidism and ophthalmopathy. MiXCR was run by TCRdb on the multiplex PCR reads, yielding one entry per CDR3 protein. This table has a few hundred thousand distinct CDR3 sequences, about a sixth appearing once. Sequenced sample: blood. Receptors originate from a woman aged 45 to 65 with Graves' hyperthyroidism. Both conserved end residues are part of each CDR3. The order of the fields is J gene, D gene, V gene, clone size, CDR3 DNA, CDR3 protein. A D gene is named only where the DNA matches it firmly. Only part of the rows carry a size: once, few, many, or a class if the clone is expanded.

J gene: TRBJ2-5
D gene: -
V gene: TRBV12-5
clone size: few
CDR3 DNA: TGTGCTAGTGGTTTTCCTGGGGGGCTCGCCCAAGAGACCCAGTACTTC
CDR3 protein: CASGFPGGLAQETQYF

J gene: TRBJ2-5
D gene: -
V gene: TRBV27
clone size: many
CDR3 DNA: TGTGCCAGCAGTTTAGGTCGACTAGGGGGGGAGACCCAGTACTTC
CDR3 protein: CASSLGRLGGETQYF

J gene: TRBJ2-2
D gene: -
V gene: TRBV30
clone size: -
CDR3 DNA: TGTGCCTGGAACGTAGGGGCCGGCACCGGGGAGCTGTTTTTT
CDR3 protein: CAWNVGAGTGELFF

J gene: TRBJ2-2
D gene: TRBD2
V gene: TRBV11-3
clone size: -
CDR3 DNA: TGTGCCAGCAGGGGGACTAGCGAAGACACCGGGGAGCTGTTTTTT
CDR3 protein: CASRGTSEDTGELFF

J gene: TRBJ1-1
D gene: -
V gene: TRBV19
clone size: -
CDR3 DNA: TGTGCCAGTAGATCGTATGGTGGGAACACTGAAGCTTTCTTT
CDR3 protein: CASRSYGGNTEAFF

J gene: TRBJ2-7
D gene: -
V gene: TRBV12-3/TRBV12-4
clone size: few
CDR3 DNA: TGTGCCAGCAGTTCGGGATGGGATGACGAGCAGTACTTC
CDR3 protein: CASSSGWDDEQYF

J gene: TRBJ2-5
D gene: -
V gene: TRBV7-6
clone size: -
CDR3 DNA: TGTGCCAGCAGCTTAGGTGGCGGAGCGGTTGGAGAGACCCAGTACTTC
CDR3 protein: CASSLGGGAVGETQYF

J gene: TRBJ1-1
D gene: -
V gene: TRBV10-3
clone size: -
CDR3 DNA: TGTGCCATCAGTTTCGACAGTGATTCGGCTTTCTTT
CDR3 protein: CAISFDSDSAFF

J gene: TRBJ2-5
D gene: -
V gene: TRBV12-3/TRBV12-4
clone size: many
CDR3 DNA: TGTGCCAGCAGCTCTGACTCACCTCGAGAGACCCAGTACTTC
CDR3 protein: CASSSDSPRETQYF

J gene: TRBJ1-3
D gene: -
V gene: TRBV6-5
clone size: few
CDR3 DNA: TGTGCCAGCAGTTACTCGACGCAAGGAAACACCATATATTTT
CDR3 protein: CASSYSTQGNTIYF

J gene: TRBJ2-7
D gene: TRBD2
V gene: TRBV5-8
clone size: many
CDR3 DNA: TGTGCCAGCAGCTTGGGAGTAGCGGGTGGCGAGCAGTACTTC
CDR3 protein: CASSLGVAGGEQYF

J gene: TRBJ2-7
D gene: -
V gene: TRBV6-5
clone size: many
CDR3 DNA: TGTGCCAGCAGTTACACAATAGCCGAAGAGCAGTACTTC
CDR3 protein: CASSYTIAEEQYF

J gene: TRBJ2-5
D gene: -
V gene: TRBV20-1
clone size: many
CDR3 DNA: TGCAGTGCTAGATCTACTAGCAGAGAGACCCAGTACTTC
CDR3 protein: CSARSTSRETQYF

J gene: TRBJ1-6
D gene: -
V gene: TRBV6-1
clone size: few
CDR3 DNA: TGTGCCAGCAGTCCGGACTATAATTCACCCCTCCACTTT
CDR3 protein: CASSPDYNSPLHF

J gene: TRBJ2-1
D gene: -
V gene: TRBV10-3
clone size: many
CDR3 DNA: TGTGCCACCTCTAGCGAACCTTACAATGAGCAGTTCTTC
CDR3 protein: CATSSEPYNEQFF

J gene: TRBJ1-6
D gene: TRBD1
V gene: TRBV12-3/TRBV12-4
clone size: many
CDR3 DNA: TGTGCCAGCAGTTTTCCCGACAGGGACAATTCACCCCTCCACTTT
CDR3 protein: CASSFPDRDNSPLHF

J gene: TRBJ1-4
D gene: -
V gene: TRBV9
clone size: many
CDR3 DNA: TGTGCCAGCAGCGTAGTGGCAGGGAATAATGAAAAACTGTTTTTT
CDR3 protein: CASSVVAGNNEKLFF

J gene: TRBJ2-1
D gene: -
V gene: TRBV6-1
clone size: -
CDR3 DNA: TGTGCCAGCAGAGACGTAAATGTAAATGGTGAGCAGTTCTTC
CDR3 protein: CASRDVNVNGEQFF

J gene: TRBJ2-3
D gene: -
V gene: TRBV11-2
clone size: -
CDR3 DNA: TGTGCCAGCAGCTTAGCGGGGGCCCGGAGCACAGATACGCAGTATTTT
CDR3 protein: CASSLAGARSTDTQYF

J gene: TRBJ2-7
D gene: TRBD1
V gene: TRBV27
clone size: -
CDR3 DNA: TGTGCCAGCAGCACCCCCGGGACAGTCACCTACGAGCAGTGCTTC
CDR3 protein: CASSTPGTVTYEQCF

J gene: TRBJ2-3
D gene: TRBD2
V gene: TRBV27
clone size: -
CDR3 DNA: TGTGCCAGCAGTTTTCTAGGACTAGCGGGAGTAGCAGATACGCAGTATTTT
CDR3 protein: CASSFLGLAGVADTQYF

J gene: TRBJ2-1
D gene: TRBD2
V gene: TRBV7-3
clone size: many
CDR3 DNA: TGTGCCAGCAGCGTGGGGACTAGCGGGAGGAATGAGCAGTTCTTC
CDR3 protein: CASSVGTSGRNEQFF

J gene: TRBJ2-5
D gene: -
V gene: TRBV12-3/TRBV12-4
clone size: -
CDR3 DNA: TGTGCCAGCACCTGGGGTAGGAAAGAGACCCAGTACTTC
CDR3 protein: CASTWGRKETQYF

J gene: TRBJ1-1
D gene: -
V gene: TRBV3-1
clone size: many
CDR3 DNA: TGTGCCAGCACCTTAGAGGGGAACACTGAAGCTTTCTTT
CDR3 protein: CASTLEGNTEAFF

J gene: TRBJ1-2
D gene: -
V gene: TRBV5-1
clone size: -
CDR3 DNA: TGCGCCAGCAGCTTGGTCCCCTGGACTGATTATGGCTACACCTTC
CDR3 protein: CASSLVPWTDYGYTF

J gene: TRBJ2-3
D gene: -
V gene: TRBV28
clone size: many
CDR3 DNA: TGTGCCAGCATCCCCACCATCATCCTCAAGCCCACCCCACAAAGACTAGAGGGCACATATACGCAGTATTTT
CDR3 protein: CASIPTIILKPTPQRLEGTYTQYF

J gene: TRBJ2-1
D gene: -
V gene: TRBV29-1
clone size: many
CDR3 DNA: TGCAGCGTTGAAGGACCACACAATGAGCAGTTCTTC
CDR3 protein: CSVEGPHNEQFF

J gene: TRBJ1-1
D gene: -
V gene: TRBV7-9
clone size: many
CDR3 DNA: TGTGCCAGCAGCTTCACAGGGAACACTGAAGCTTTCTTT
CDR3 protein: CASSFTGNTEAFF

J gene: TRBJ2-1
D gene: -
V gene: TRBV27
clone size: few
CDR3 DNA: TGTGCCAGCAGTATTAGTTTCTCCTACAATGAGCAGTTCTTC
CDR3 protein: CASSISFSYNEQFF

J gene: TRBJ1-4
D gene: -
V gene: TRBV7-9
clone size: -
CDR3 DNA: TGTGCCAGCAGACTACAGGGTCCCGCAGGAAAACTGTTTTTT
CDR3 protein: CASRLQGPAGKLFF

J gene: TRBJ2-5
D gene: -
V gene: TRBV18
clone size: many
CDR3 DNA: TGTGCCAGCTCACCAATCGGAGATCAAGAGACCCAGTACTTC
CDR3 protein: CASSPIGDQETQYF

J gene: TRBJ2-1
D gene: -
V gene: TRBV13
clone size: -
CDR3 DNA: TGTGCCAGCAGCCTCGGTCATCAGCAGTTCTTC
CDR3 protein: CASSLGHQQFF

J gene: TRBJ2-2
D gene: -
V gene: TRBV10-3
clone size: -
CDR3 DNA: TGTGCCATCAGCTCCGGGACGGCGAACACCGGGGAGCTGTTTTTT
CDR3 protein: CAISSGTANTGELFF

J gene: TRBJ2-3
D gene: -
V gene: TRBV18
clone size: many
CDR3 DNA: TGTGCCAGCTCAATCGCCCTGGATACGCAGTATTTT
CDR3 protein: CASSIALDTQYF

J gene: TRBJ2-7
D gene: TRBD2
V gene: TRBV7-3
clone size: many
CDR3 DNA: TGTGCCAGCAGCCCTGCGGGAGGACGGGCGTCCTACGAGCAGTACTTC
CDR3 protein: CASSPAGGRASYEQYF

J gene: TRBJ1-2
D gene: -
V gene: TRBV19
clone size: few
CDR3 DNA: TGTGCCAGTAGTATACAGACTCACTATGGCTACACCTTC
CDR3 protein: CASSIQTHYGYTF